Shown below are 21 T cell receptor beta chains from a single sample sequenced in a study of T cells after yellow fever vaccination. Using its own MiXCR run on the 5' RACE reads, TCRdb lists one record per CDR3 protein. The sample has a few hundred thousand distinct CDR3 sequences; about 4% are singletons. Sequencing used PBMCs, obtained 5 days after the yellow fever booster vaccination. The receptors shown here come from a man aged 18 to 29 who received the YFV17D yellow fever vaccine.

The rearrangement links TRBV5-1 to TRBJ1-1; 7 nucleotides align to TRBD1. V shed 4 bases, J shed 3 bases, and the junction held 9 bases outside the gene matches. CDR3 length equals 15 residues. Germline lookup yields CDR1 SGHRS and CDR2 YFSETQ. The CDR3 bases are TGCGCCAGCAGCCGGGGGAACCAGGGGGACACTGAAGCTTTCTTT. Amino acid sequence: CASSRGNQGDTEAFF. The whole variable domain, filled in from reference TRBV5-1 and TRBJ1-1, reads KAGVTQTPRYLIKTRGQQVTLSCSPISGHRSVSWYQQTPGQGLQFLFEYFSETQRNKGNFPGRFSGRQFSNSRSEMNVSTLELGDSALYLCASSRGNQGDTEAFFGQGTRLTVV.

There are many counts of this clonotype. This rearrangement joins TRBV9 to TRBJ2-1; D is undetermined. The CDR3 runs to 11 residues. Germline V gives CDR1 SGDLS, CDR2 YYNGEE. Trimming cost V 3 bases and J 9 bases, with 7 bases left between them. CDR3 bases: TGTGCCAGCAGCGGGGCTCGTGAGCAGTTCTTC. It encodes CASSGAREQFF. Full variable domain (rest looked up from reference TRBV9 and TRBJ2-1): DSGVTQTPKHLITATGQRVTLRCSPRSGDLSVYWYQQSLDQGLQFLIQYYNGEERAKGNILERFSAQQFPDLHSELNLSSLELGDSALYFCASSGAREQFFGPGTRLTVL.

This clonotype was seen a handful of times. The CDR3 spells CAILADGYSGNTIYF. The CDR3 region has the DNA TGTGCCATCTTAGCGGACGGGTACTCTGGAAACACCATATATTTT. This chain joins TRBV10-3 and TRBJ1-3; D uncertain. The CDR3 consists of 15 residues. CDR1 ENHRY and CDR2 SYGVKD come from the germline V gene. Deletions cut 8 bases from V and 0 bases from J, with 14 bases between.

This clonotype was observed many times. The chain has TRBV6-5 and TRBJ2-7; 12 bases fit TRBD1. This CDR3 is 18 amino acids long. V was pared by 0 bases and J by 8 bases, with 14 bases of the junction left unmatched. Germline values: CDR1 MNHEY, CDR2 SVGAGI. The CDR3 here is CASSYSGQGATTTRKQYF. The DNA of the CDR3 is TGTGCCAGCAGTTACTCGGGACAGGGGGCCACAACCACTAGGAAGCAGTACTTC.

This clonotype turned up a few times. The V gene is TRBV7-9, the J gene TRBJ2-3; D unclear. Germline V CDR1 and CDR2: SEHNR, FQNEAQ (reference sequence). The length of the CDR3 is 12 residues. The germline V and J ends were trimmed by 4 bases and 6 bases, with 8 bases remaining between them. CDR3 loop: CASSSPFDTQYF. CDR3 coding DNA: TGTGCCAGCAGCTCTCCCTTTGATACGCAGTATTTT.

The J gene is TRBJ2-5, the V gene TRBV7-4; the match to TRBD1 covers 7 bases. Germline CDR1 reads SGHVT; CDR2 reads SQSDAQ. The CDR3 sequence is 16 residues long. Losses at the gene ends were 5 bases for V and 1 base for J; bases not matched to a gene: 10. CDR3 amino acids: CASSAILTGVQETQYF. DNA for the CDR3: TGTGCCAGCAGCGCAATTCTTACAGGGGTCCAAGAGACCCAGTACTTC.

A remark on this clonotype: One base away lies a much larger clone, so this may be a sequencing read error. In nucleotides, the CDR3 is TGCGCCAGCAGCCAAGGGCTATTTGGGATTGAGCAGTCCTTC. This translates into CASSQGLFGIEQSF. The rearrangement links TRBV4-1 to TRBJ2-1; D not resolved. The CDR3 has 14 residues. CDR1 and CDR2 from the germline V gene are MGHRA and YSYEKL.

Only a few counts were recorded for this clonotype. The chain links TRBV28 to TRBJ1-1, with D tentatively TRBD1 (5 bases). There are 11 residues in the CDR3. The V gene's germline CDR1 is MDHEN and CDR2 SYDVKM. Trimming shortened V by 3 bases and J by 8 bases, and 7 bases separated the two germline ends. The CDR3 sequence: CASSFGGEAFF. CDR3 sequence (DNA): TGTGCCAGCAGTTTCGGGGGGGAAGCTTTCTTT.

This clonotype was found a few times. The gene calls are TRBV5-6 and TRBJ2-7; unclear D gene. The CDR3 is made up of 14 amino acids. Trimming pared 1 base from V and 4 bases from J, leaving 12 bases between. Germline CDR1 SGHDT, CDR2 YYEEEE. The CDR3 here is CASSLHPGAYEQYV. CDR3 bases: TGTGCCAGCAGCTTGCATCCAGGCGCGTACGAGCAGTACGTC.

The DNA of the CDR3 is TGTGCCAGCAGCCAAGTAGTACAGCATAATGAAAAACTGTTTTTT. Its translation is CASSQVVQHNEKLFF. J is TRBJ1-4 and V is TRBV4-2; D unclear. The CDR3 consists of 15 residues. CDR1 and CDR2 from the germline V gene are LGHNA and YNFKEQ. Trimming took 1 base from V and 4 from J, leaving 10 bases between them.

In its sample, this clonotype was seen many times. The chain employs TRBV4-1 and TRBJ1-4; D not certain. The germline V gene encodes CDR1 MGHRA and CDR2 YSYEKL. The CDR3 covers 15 residues. V gave up 4 bases and J gave up 3 bases, with 12 bases separating them. The CDR3 DNA follows: TGCGCCAGCAGCCCTGAACGTACGGCTAATGAAAAACTGTTTTTT. Translated: CASSPERTANEKLFF.

This clonotype was seen many times. V usage is TRBV29-1 and J usage is TRBJ1-1; D not resolved. The length of the CDR3 is 12 residues. V was cut by 6 bases and J by 4 bases, with 12 bases left in between. CDR1 and CDR2 from the germline V gene are SQVTM and ANQGSEA. DNA for the CDR3: TGCAGCGTCACCTCACCCGGCACTGAAGCTTTCTTT. Amino acids: CSVTSPGTEAFF.

The table lists this clonotype with a few counts. The V call is TRBV19, the J call TRBJ1-2, with 9 bases fitting TRBD1. CDR1 and CDR2 (germline): LNHDA, SQIVND (reference sequence). CDR3 length: 15 residues. The ends lost 3 bases at V and 5 bases at J; junction bases unmatched: 7. The chain's CDR3 is CASSIGTGTEYGYTF. The DNA of the CDR3 is TGTGCCAGTAGTATCGGGACAGGGACTGAATATGGCTACACCTTC. The variable domain in full, completed from reference TRBV19 and TRBJ1-2, reads DGGITQSPKYLFRKEGQNVTLSCEQNLNHDAMYWYRQDPGQGLRLIYYSQIVNDFQKGDIAEGYSVSREKKESFPLTVTSAQKNPTAFYLCASSIGTGTEYGYTFGSGTRLTVV.

The chain has TRBV5-1 and TRBJ1-2; 7 nucleotides align to TRBD1. CDR3 length: 15 amino acids. Germline V gene sequence: CDR1 SGHRS, CDR2 YFSETQ. V was clipped by 2 bases and J by 5 bases; unmatched bases: 9. The CDR3 DNA sequence: TGCGCCAGCAGCTTAGAGGGGACAGTCTCTTATGGCTACACCTTC. Encoded protein: CASSLEGTVSYGYTF. Drawing the rest from reference TRBV5-1 and TRBJ1-2, the complete variable domain is KAGVTQTPRYLIKTRGQQVTLSCSPISGHRSVSWYQQTPGQGLQFLFEYFSETQRNKGNFPGRFSGRQFSNSRSEMNVSTLELGDSALYLCASSLEGTVSYGYTFGSGTRLTVV.

This clonotype was seen only a few times. This rearrangement joins TRBV6-1 to TRBJ1-5; possible D gene TRBD1, 5 bases. Germline assignment: CDR1 MNHNS and CDR2 SASEGT. V was clipped by 2 bases and J by 4 bases, with 15 bases between them. CDR3 size: 16 residues. The CDR3, as DNA: TGTGCCAGCAGTGAAACCGCACCGAGGGGTAATCAGCCCCAGCATTTT. Translating it yields CASSETAPRGNQPQHF.

This clonotype was observed a handful of times. The chain joins TRBV4-3 to TRBJ2-2, with 7 bases fitting TRBD2. Germline CDR1 reads LGHNA; CDR2 reads YSLEER. V was clipped by 0 bases and J by 0 bases; unmatched bases: 4. There are 17 residues in the CDR3. CDR3 nucleotide sequence: TGCGCCAGCAGCCAAGAACGTCTAGCGGCGAACACCGGGGAGCTGTTTTTT. Its translation: CASSQERLAANTGELFF.

The chain's CDR3 is CASRTIIGTGLSEQYF. DNA for the CDR3: TGTGCCAGCAGAACCATAATCGGGACAGGGCTTTCCGAGCAGTACTTC. The V and J genes are TRBV28 and TRBJ2-7; 9 positions agree with TRBD1. CDR1 is MDHEN, CDR2 SYDVKM, per germline. The CDR3 is 16 amino acids. V was pared by 6 bases and J by 6 bases, with 15 bases of the junction left unmatched.

This clonotype showed up just a few times. The V call is TRBV6-5, the J call TRBJ2-7; 8 positions agree with TRBD1. The CDR3 spans 16 residues. Per the germline V gene, CDR1 is MNHEY and CDR2 is SVGAGI. Losses at the gene ends were 2 bases for V and 3 bases for J; bases not matched to a gene: 9. CDR3 residues: CASSYAMGQANYEQYF. The CDR3 nucleotides read TGTGCCAGCAGTTACGCAATGGGACAGGCGAACTACGAGCAGTACTTC.

The rearrangement links TRBV7-2 to TRBJ2-7; the D gene is possibly TRBD1 (6 bases). Per germline, CDR1 SGHTA and CDR2 FQGNSA. The CDR3 extends over 14 amino acids. The V gene lost 1 base and the J gene lost 7 bases, with 14 bases spanning the gap. CDR3 in DNA: TGTGCCAGCAGCTTAGTGGGAATTAGGGGGGAGCAGTACTTC. This translates into CASSLVGIRGEQYF.

This clonotype was observed a handful of times. The rearrangement joins TRBV20-1 to TRBJ2-7; 8 bases are a match to TRBD2. Germline V gene lookup returns CDR1 DFQATT and CDR2 SNEGSKA (reference sequence). CDR3 length: 16 amino acids. V was clipped by 1 base and J by 0 bases; unmatched bases: 8. CDR3 DNA sequence: TGCAGTGCTAGAGGGCTAGCGGGCTTGAGCTCCTACGAGCAGTACGTC. Translation gives CSARGLAGLSSYEQYV.

There are many counts of this clonotype. The chain links TRBV9 to TRBJ2-7; D is unclear. Trimming pared 2 bases from V and 4 bases from J, leaving 16 bases between. This CDR3 region has 15 residues. Germline lookup yields CDR1 SGDLS and CDR2 YYNGEE. The DNA for the CDR3 is TGTGCCAGCAGCGTCGGGCCTTCCACCCAATACGAGCAGTACTTC. Its translation is CASSVGPSTQYEQYF.